A selection of T cell receptor beta chains follows, all from one sample in a study of CD8 T cells in ankylosing spondylitis. TCRdb re-derived calls from the 5' RACE reads in MiXCR, one entry per CDR3 protein. The sample includes around 490,000 distinct CDR3 sequences, over 4% of them seen just once. Sequencing was done on a sample of blood, either unsorted or a sorted T cell fraction (not recorded which). The source of these receptors is a male donor with ankylosing spondylitis. The CDR3 runs from the conserved cysteine through the conserved F or W. The order of the fields is V gene, clone size, J gene, CDR3 protein. Expanded clones get a size class; other rows say once, few or many, or leave the size out.

V: TRBV10-2
size: few
J: TRBJ2-2
CDR3: CASRPGGRELFF

V: TRBV10-3
size: many
J: TRBJ2-7
CDR3: CAISPRGDLEQYF

V: TRBV10-3
size: many
J: TRBJ2-1
CDR3: CAIRGTEFGQFF

V: TRBV28
size: few
J: TRBJ2-1
CDR3: CASTPLGTNEQFF

V: TRBV28
size: few
J: TRBJ2-1
CDR3: CASSPRGVTEQFF

V: TRBV7-2
size: many
J: TRBJ2-5
CDR3: CASSRGTSGTQYF

V: TRBV6-5
size: many
J: TRBJ1-1
CDR3: CASSYSQKPNTEAFF

V: TRBV7-9
size: many
J: TRBJ2-7
CDR3: CASSPLGSREQYF

V: TRBV5-1
size: many
J: TRBJ1-4
CDR3: CASSRQSTNEKLFF

V: TRBV6-2/TRBV6-3
size: many
J: TRBJ1-5
CDR3: CASRGQGEQPQHF

V: TRBV11-2
size: many
J: TRBJ1-4
CDR3: CASSRDGYKLFF

V: TRBV5-4
size: few
J: TRBJ2-5
CDR3: CASSLLLDRGPTGREKGRETQYF

V: TRBV6-1
size: many
J: TRBJ1-1
CDR3: CASSEWGARTEAFF

V: TRBV7-2
size: many
J: TRBJ2-1
CDR3: CASSLAWGSYNEQFF

V: TRBV10-3
size: many
J: TRBJ1-1
CDR3: CAISESIYKREGLEAFF

V: TRBV29-1
size: few
J: TRBJ2-6
CDR3: CSVEERGTGSSGANVLTF

V: TRBV10-3
size: many
J: TRBJ2-5
CDR3: CAISERAGWQETQYF

V: TRBV28
size: many
J: TRBJ2-7
CDR3: CASSLPGTLYEQYF

V: TRBV12-3/TRBV12-4
size: NA
J: TRBJ2-7
CDR3: CASSSQREGSYEQYF

V: TRBV12-3/TRBV12-4
size: many
J: TRBJ2-1
CDR3: CASTRGRDNEQFF

V: TRBV20-1
size: many
J: TRBJ1-5
CDR3: CSARVPAPYSNQPQHF

V: TRBV11-2
size: NA
J: TRBJ1-2
CDR3: CASSPTGGYTF

V: TRBV4-3
size: many
J: TRBJ2-7
CDR3: CASSQGSGTGVEQYF

V: TRBV3-1
size: few
J: TRBJ2-2
CDR3: CASNKVRGTGELFF

V: TRBV29-1
size: many
J: TRBJ2-5
CDR3: CSVAVFRSAETQYF

V: TRBV7-2
size: many
J: TRBJ1-1
CDR3: CASSLARPDPGAFF

V: TRBV20-1
size: few
J: TRBJ2-5
CDR3: CSASGLAGEQETQYF

V: TRBV5-1
size: many
J: TRBJ1-2
CDR3: CASSPFPTGSYGYTF

V: TRBV28
size: many
J: TRBJ2-7
CDR3: CASSLLPVNEQYF

V: TRBV7-3
size: few
J: TRBJ2-1
CDR3: CASSPLGDSANEQFF

V: TRBV20-1
size: few
J: TRBJ2-1
CDR3: CSARDFTGGRHTYNEQFF

V: TRBV7-2
size: many
J: TRBJ1-1
CDR3: CASSFSGRSPEAFF

V: TRBV6-1
size: few
J: TRBJ1-2
CDR3: CASSEGNRDYGYTF

V: TRBV10-3
size: many
J: TRBJ2-7
CDR3: CAISEGGQFSYEQYF

V: TRBV5-1
size: NA
J: TRBJ1-4
CDR3: CASSDIQGVNEKLFF

V: TRBV7-9
size: NA
J: TRBJ2-1
CDR3: CASSLGGSGGNEQFF

V: TRBV9
size: many
J: TRBJ1-1
CDR3: CASSVEGNLNTEAFF

V: TRBV4-2
size: NA
J: TRBJ1-4
CDR3: CASSQDGKGRDEKLFF

V: TRBV6-1
size: many
J: TRBJ2-7
CDR3: CASSDEGTGYEQYF

V: TRBV12-3/TRBV12-4
size: many
J: TRBJ2-1
CDR3: CASSFTVGLGGPYNEQFF

V: TRBV5-6
size: NA
J: TRBJ1-1
CDR3: CTSSLGQGRGNTEAFF

V: TRBV11-2
size: NA
J: TRBJ2-7
CDR3: CASSIGLAGGLSYEQYF

V: TRBV27
size: many
J: TRBJ2-3
CDR3: CASRSSGTDTQYF

V: TRBV12-3/TRBV12-4
size: many
J: TRBJ1-2
CDR3: CASSLNIGGYTF

V: TRBV6-2/TRBV6-3
size: NA
J: TRBJ1-1
CDR3: CTSGRGTPGNTEAFF